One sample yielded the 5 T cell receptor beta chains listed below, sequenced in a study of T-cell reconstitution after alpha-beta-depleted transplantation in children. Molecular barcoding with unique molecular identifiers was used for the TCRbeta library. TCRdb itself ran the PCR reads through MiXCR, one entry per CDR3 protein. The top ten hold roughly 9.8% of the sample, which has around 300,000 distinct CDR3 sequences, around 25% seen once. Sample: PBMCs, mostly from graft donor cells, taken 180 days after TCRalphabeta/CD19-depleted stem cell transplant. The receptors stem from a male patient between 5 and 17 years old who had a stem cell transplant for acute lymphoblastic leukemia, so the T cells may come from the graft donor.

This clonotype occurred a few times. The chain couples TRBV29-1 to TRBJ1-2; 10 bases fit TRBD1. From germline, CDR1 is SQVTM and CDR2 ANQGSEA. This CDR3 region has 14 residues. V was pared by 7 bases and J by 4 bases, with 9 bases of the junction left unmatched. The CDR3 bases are TGCAGCGCCGGGACAGGGGTAGGGGTCTATGGCTACACCTTC. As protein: CSAGTGVGVYGYTF.

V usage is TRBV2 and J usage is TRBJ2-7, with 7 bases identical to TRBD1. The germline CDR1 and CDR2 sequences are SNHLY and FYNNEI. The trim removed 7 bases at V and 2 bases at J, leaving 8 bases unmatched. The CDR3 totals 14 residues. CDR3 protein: CASTSRDRAYEQYF. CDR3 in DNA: TGTGCCAGCACTTCCCGGGACAGAGCCTACGAGCAGTACTTC. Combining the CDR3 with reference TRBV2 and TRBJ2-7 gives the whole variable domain EPEVTQTPSHQVTQMGQEVILRCVPISNHLYFYWYRQILGQKVEFLVSFYNNEISEKSEIFDDQFSVERPDGSNFTLKIRSTKLEDSAMYFCASTSRDRAYEQYFGPGTRLTVT.

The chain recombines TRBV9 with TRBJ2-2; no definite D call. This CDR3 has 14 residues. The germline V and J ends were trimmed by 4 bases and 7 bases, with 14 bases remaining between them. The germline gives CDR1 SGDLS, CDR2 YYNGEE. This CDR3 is CASSSQTLIGELFF. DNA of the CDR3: TGTGCCAGCAGCTCCCAGACCCTCATCGGGGAGCTGTTTTTT.

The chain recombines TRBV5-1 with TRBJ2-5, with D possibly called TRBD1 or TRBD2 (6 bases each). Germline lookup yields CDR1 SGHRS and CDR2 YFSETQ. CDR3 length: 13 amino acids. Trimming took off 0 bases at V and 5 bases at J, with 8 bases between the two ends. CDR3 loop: CASSLEGGETQYF. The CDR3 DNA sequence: TGCGCCAGCAGCTTGGAAGGGGGGGAGACCCAGTACTTC.

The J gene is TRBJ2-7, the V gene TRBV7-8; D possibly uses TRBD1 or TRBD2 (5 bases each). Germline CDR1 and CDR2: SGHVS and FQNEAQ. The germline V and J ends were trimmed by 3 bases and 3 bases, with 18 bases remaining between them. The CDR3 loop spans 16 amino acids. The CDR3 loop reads CASSLTGTAIGYEQYF. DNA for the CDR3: TGTGCCAGCAGCTTGACTGGGACGGCTATTGGCTACGAGCAGTACTTC.